This T cell receptor beta chain was captured by sequencing in a study of beta chain features in type 1 diabetes. The CDR3 runs 15 residues. From germline, CDR1 is SEHNR and CDR2 FQNEAQ (reference sequence). V shed 1 base and J shed 9 bases, with 16 bases lying between them. Reverse transcribing all isolated RNA meant expressed TCRB transcripts were sequenced. The repertoire was sequenced with immunoSEQ multiplex PCR; TCRdb's copy has only in-frame clones and lacks some. In the table there are under 550,000 clones, approximately 10% of which are singletons. The sequence derives from a young woman in good health. This chain uses TRBV7-9 with TRBJ2-1; D is uncertain. The sample comprised naive CD4+ T cells from blood. The CDR3: CASSLVPGIVGEQFF. The CDR3 DNA sequence: TGTGCCAGCAGCTTAGTTCCAGGCATTGTCGGTGAGCAGTTCTTC.